The clone carrying this TCR beta chain was counted a single time. The protocol was immunoSEQ multiplex PCR, while the TCRdb copy is restricted to in-frame clones and leaves out a portion. The sample lists around 150,000 clones; approximately 95% were seen once. The data were taken from a study of blood T cell repertoires in COVID-19. Study-level background: Specimens from acute and convalescent COVID-19 originated in the United States, Italy and Spain. Sources were T cells, B-cell-depleted T cells, or PBMCs; the material itself was cDNA or gDNA.

Germline CDR1 is SGHTA and CDR2 is FQGTGA. The CDR3 is 14 residues long. J was trimmed by 5 bases and V by 8 bases; bases with no gene match: 12. This receptor was identified in a woman aged 45-65 years with acute or convalescent COVID-19. Specimen: peripheral blood. This chain uses TRBV7-3 with TRBJ2-7; 7 bases map to TRBD1. The CDR3 DNA is TGTGCCAGCTCCAAAACGGGACAGTTCGACGAGCAGTACTTC. This codes for CASSKTGQFDEQYF.